These 12 T cell receptor beta chains were sequenced from one sample in a study of early T cells in non-severe SARS-CoV-2 infection. TCRdb passed the 5' RACE reads through MiXCR, listing each CDR3 protein once. The data contain over 30,000 distinct CDR3 sequences, 7.1% of them seen just once; the ten biggest clones take up 10% to 15%. The sample here was whole blood, taken at baseline. The receptors were sampled from an adult who was a healthcare worker with PCR-confirmed SARS-CoV-2 infection or an uninfected control (not recorded which).

This clonotype was counted at least ten times. This chain links TRBV16 with TRBJ1-1, with 7 nucleotides matching TRBD1. This CDR3 has 13 residues. Unmatched junction bases numbered 5, after V lost 2 bases and J lost 8 bases. Germline CDR1 reads KGHSY; CDR2 reads FQNENV. For the CDR3, the DNA is TGTGCCAGCAGCCAAAACCGGGACAGCGAAGCTTTCTTT. Translation gives CASSQNRDSEAFF. Drawing the rest from reference TRBV16 and TRBJ1-1, the complete variable domain is GEEVAQTPKHLVRGEGQKAKLYCAPIKGHSYVFWYQQVLKNEFKFLISFQNENVFDETGMPKERFSAKCLPNSPCSLEIQATKLEDSAVYFCASSQNRDSEAFFGQGTRLTVV.

On this clonotype itself: The junction does not match germline at one end; this may be a read error. The rearrangement uses TRBV7-9 and TRBJ1-5, with D maybe TRBD1 (5 bases). CDR3 length equals 14 residues. Germline lookup yields CDR1 SEHNR and CDR2 FQNEAQ (reference sequence). CDR3 DNA: TGTGTCAGCAGCTCGACAGAGATCAATCAGCCCCAGCATTTT. This codes for CVSSSTEINQPQHF.

This clonotype has a count of ten or more. V gene TRBV5-6 combines with J gene TRBJ2-7; no reliable D call. Trimming took 6 bases from V and 3 from J, leaving 7 bases between them. There are 11 residues in the CDR3. The V gene's germline CDR1 is SGHDT and CDR2 YYEEEE. The CDR3 nucleotides are TGTGCCAGCAAGCGCTTCTACGAGCAGTACGTC. Protein: CASKRFYEQYV.

This clonotype appeared many times. The J gene is TRBJ2-5, the V gene TRBV29-1; D is undetermined. Trimming took 7 bases from V and 5 from J, leaving 8 bases between them. Germline CDR1 and CDR2: SQVTM and ANQGSEA. The CDR3 runs to 10 residues. For the CDR3, the DNA is TGCAGCGCGACAATGGAGACCCAGTACTTC. Translated: CSATMETQYF.

This clonotype occurred a few times. One junction end does not reproduce the germline sequence, and a read error may be involved. This chain joins TRBV12-3 or TRBV12-4 and TRBJ1-5; TRBD1 is a possible D gene (5 bases). CDR3 size: 14 residues. CDR3 sequence: CASSRTSPGQPQQF. In DNA form, the CDR3 reads TGTGCCAGCAGTCGGACATCGCCGGGCCAGCCCCAGCAATTT.

This clonotype was counted ten times or more. The chain carries TRBV20-1 and TRBJ2-3, with TRBD2 matching over 11 bases. This CDR3 has 15 residues. The germline V gene has CDR1 DFQATT and CDR2 SNEGSKA (reference sequence). Trimming removed 3 bases from V and 4 bases from J; junction bases left unmatched: 6. CDR3 DNA: TGCAGTGCTAGCTCGGGACTAGCGGAGCCAGATACGCAGTATTTT. It translates to CSASSGLAEPDTQYF.

The sample holds many counts of this clonotype. The chain employs TRBV28 and TRBJ1-2; no clear D. The V gene's germline CDR1 is MDHEN and CDR2 SYDVKM. The CDR3 consists of 12 residues. V was pared by 3 bases and J by 3 bases, with 5 bases between. The CDR3 DNA sequence: TGTGCCAGCAGTTTGGTGGACTATGGCTACACCTTC. Protein: CASSLVDYGYTF.

In its sample, this clonotype ranks as medium-sized. This chain connects TRBV5-4 to TRBJ2-2; the D gene could be TRBD1 or TRBD2 (5 bases each). This CDR3 comprises 16 residues. Trimming stripped 4 bases from V and 4 bases from J, with 17 bases between. CDR1 and CDR2 from the germline V gene are SGHNT and YYREEE (reference sequence). The CDR3 here is CASSPGPGWSTGELFF. In DNA, the CDR3 is TGTGCCAGCAGCCCGGGACCGGGATGGAGCACCGGGGAGCTGTTTTTT.

The rearrangement uses TRBV4-3 and TRBJ2-4; 7 positions agree with TRBD1. The CDR3 length is 16 residues. CDR1 and CDR2 (germline): LGHNA, YSLEER. V shed 0 bases, J shed 2 bases, and the junction held 4 bases outside the gene matches. This CDR3 reads CASSQEVTGPKNIQYF. In DNA, the CDR3 is TGCGCCAGCAGCCAAGAGGTGACAGGGCCCAAAAACATTCAGTACTTC.

The chain is built from TRBV29-1 and TRBJ2-3, with D perhaps TRBD2 (5 bases). The CDR3 is made up of 14 amino acids. CDR1 and CDR2 (germline): SQVTM, ANQGSEA. Trimming removed 7 bases at V and 1 base at J, with 15 bases between. The CDR3 bases are TGCAGCGCCATGACTCCGCGGGGCACAGATACGCAGTATTTT. Translation: CSAMTPRGTDTQYF.

This clonotype occurred many times. J is TRBJ2-2 and V is TRBV12-3 or TRBV12-4, with 10 positions matching TRBD2. This CDR3 is 16 amino acids long. Losses at the gene ends were 2 bases for V and 5 bases for J; bases not matched to a gene: 5. The CDR3 here is CASSLSSGRGTGELFF. The CDR3 nucleotides read TGTGCCAGCAGTTTATCAAGCGGGAGGGGGACCGGGGAGCTGTTTTTT.

This clonotype was seen ten or more times. The chain carries TRBV29-1 and TRBJ2-3; 7 nucleotides line up with TRBD2. V lost 4 bases to trimming and J lost 2 bases; unmatched junction nucleotides: 6. The CDR3 is made up of 14 amino acids. Germline CDR1 SQVTM, CDR2 ANQGSEA. Written as DNA, the CDR3 is TGCAGCGTTGGAGGCGGGAGCTTCACAGATACGCAGTATTTT. Encoded protein: CSVGGGSFTDTQYF.